The rows below give T cell receptor beta chains drawn from one sample of a study of human CD8 memory T cell subsets. TCRdb re-called the 5' RACE reads and catalogs CDR3 proteins one per entry, DNA excluded. The table lists around 10,000 distinct CDR3 sequences, with 15% in the top ten. Sequenced material: CD8+ stem-like memory T cells (TSCM and TCM) sorted from PBMCs. These receptors all stem from a human donor in good health. The CDR3 runs from the conserved cysteine through the conserved F or W. The size field is filled for only some rows; it gives once, few, many or a size class.

V gene	J gene	clone size	CDR3 protein
TRBV20-1	TRBJ2-2	-	CSARDLIGTTNTGELFF
TRBV9	TRBJ2-2	-	CASSPTENTGELFF
TRBV3-1	TRBJ1-2	large	CASSQGLGGSYGYTF
TRBV27	TRBJ1-1	-	CASSLSIGNTEAFF
TRBV6-5	TRBJ2-1	-	CASSYDSYNEQFF
TRBV5-5	TRBJ1-1	-	CASSLWTGSEAFF
TRBV5-4	TRBJ2-7	-	CASSQGFVEQYF
TRBV6-5	TRBJ1-1	-	CASSFGSTEAFF
TRBV27	TRBJ2-1	-	CASSLTGDEQFF
TRBV12-5	TRBJ2-5	-	CASGLGTDNQETQYF
TRBV18	TRBJ2-2	medium-sized	CASSPWDRPDGELFF
TRBV20-1	TRBJ2-1	-	CSAHSGTSGYNEQFF
TRBV10-2	TRBJ2-7	-	CASRGDVQGKFSYEQYF
TRBV6-5	TRBJ1-5	-	CASSYSVFQPQHF
TRBV28	TRBJ2-7	-	CASSPTSSYEQYF
TRBV27	TRBJ2-7	-	CASIGPYEQYF
TRBV6-1	TRBJ2-1	-	CAGWEGGYNEQFF
TRBV5-8	TRBJ2-7	-	CASSSKGLETYEQYF
TRBV27	TRBJ2-5	medium-sized	CASSLRTSGGLETQYF
TRBV28	TRBJ2-3	-	CASSASARVDTQYF
TRBV29-1	TRBJ2-7	-	CSVTTSRNYEQYF
TRBV14	TRBJ1-5	-	CASSQKNLGSLDQPQHF